These T cell receptor beta chains were read from a single sample in a study of human T cells and chemical hapten exposure. TCRdb analysed the RACE reads with MiXCR anew, one entry per CDR3 protein. The sample has around 120,000 distinct CDR3 sequences, 12% to 15% seen once; the top ten hold over 0.85%. This sample comprised whole blood, obtained in connection with sensitization to the hapten diphenylcyclopropenone (DPC). The origin of the receptors is a man aged 18 to 30 with alopecia areata. Some clones in this sample may be carry-over from other donors' samples. CDR3s include the opening cysteine and the closing phenylalanine or tryptophan. Each record gives: clone size, V gene, J gene, CDR3 protein. Clone size appears in some rows only: once, few, many, or a class for an expanded clone.

size: many; V: TRBV7-6; J: TRBJ2-2; CDR3: CASSPRTGDGELFF
size: .; V: TRBV18; J: TRBJ1-1; CDR3: CASSPTGTVNFEAFF
size: .; V: TRBV7-7; J: TRBJ2-1; CDR3: CASSISTESSYNEQFF
size: many; V: TRBV6-5; J: TRBJ1-1; CDR3: CASSYSELNTEAFF
size: .; V: TRBV12-3/TRBV12-4; J: TRBJ2-1; CDR3: CASSPPDRGSYNEQFF
size: many; V: TRBV12-3/TRBV12-4; J: TRBJ1-1; CDR3: CASSLGGVTEAFF
size: .; V: TRBV7-6; J: TRBJ1-6; CDR3: CASSLATTDSYNSPLHF
size: .; V: TRBV28; J: TRBJ2-7; CDR3: CASSNSGGAYEQYF
size: few; V: TRBV5-1; J: TRBJ2-3; CDR3: CASSWWGNQGRTDTQYF
size: .; V: TRBV6-1; J: TRBJ1-6; CDR3: CASTTGQPNFSPLHF
size: .; V: TRBV7-2; J: TRBJ1-4; CDR3: CASSTLQGIWGTNEKLFF
size: many; V: TRBV7-2; J: TRBJ2-1; CDR3: CASSLGLGGAEQFF
size: .; V: TRBV12-3/TRBV12-4; J: TRBJ1-2; CDR3: CASSSGSKYTF
size: .; V: TRBV7-2; J: TRBJ1-1; CDR3: CASSQPGSGPEAFF
size: many; V: TRBV18; J: TRBJ1-6; CDR3: CASSQGSSYNSPLHF
size: .; V: TRBV11-3; J: TRBJ2-7; CDR3: CASSRDFGEQYF